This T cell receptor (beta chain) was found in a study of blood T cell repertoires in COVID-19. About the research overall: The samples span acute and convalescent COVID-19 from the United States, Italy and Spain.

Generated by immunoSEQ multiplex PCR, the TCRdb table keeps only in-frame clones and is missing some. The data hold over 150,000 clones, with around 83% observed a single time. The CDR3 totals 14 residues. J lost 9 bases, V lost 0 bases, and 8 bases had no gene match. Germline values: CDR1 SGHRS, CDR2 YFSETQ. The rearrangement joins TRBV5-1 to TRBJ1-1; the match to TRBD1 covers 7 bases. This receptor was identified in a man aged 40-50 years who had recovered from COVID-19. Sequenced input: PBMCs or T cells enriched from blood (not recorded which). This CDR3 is CASSLGGGGIQAFF. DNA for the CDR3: TGCGCCAGCAGCTTGGGAGGGGGCGGTATACAAGCTTTCTTT. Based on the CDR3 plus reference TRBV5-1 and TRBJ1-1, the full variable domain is KAGVTQTPRYLIKTRGQQVTLSCSPISGHRSVSWYQQTPGQGLQFLFEYFSETQRNKGNFPGRFSGRQFSNSRSEMNVSTLELGDSALYLCASSLGGGGIQAFFGQGTRLTVV.